Below, 14 T cell receptor beta chains from the same sample are listed, as sequenced in a study of lymphopenia after photon versus proton radiotherapy. Clones were sequenced by immunoSEQ multiplex PCR, and TCRdb holds only the in-frame ones, with some missing. Of 60,000 to 75,000 clones in the sample, approximately 86% are singletons; the top ten hold roughly 2.1%. The sequencing here drew on peripheral blood, taken from a patient treated with photon-based radiotherapy. Every receptor here comes from a man aged 35-49 years with gastric cancer.

The genes are TRBV10-3 and TRBJ1-2; D possibly corresponds to TRBD1 (5 bases). Between the trimmed V and J ends, which lost 6 bases and 2 bases, there was a span of 16 bases. The CDR3 is 15 amino acids. The germline V gene has CDR1 ENHRY and CDR2 SYGVKD. CDR3 region: CAIRETGFRNYGYTF. The DNA for the CDR3 is TGTGCCATCAGGGAAACAGGATTCCGAAACTATGGCTACACCTTC.

This chain connects TRBV6-1 to TRBJ2-5; D is perhaps TRBD2 (7 bases). From germline, CDR1 is MNHNS and CDR2 SASEGT. This CDR3 comprises 17 residues. V was shortened by 3 bases and J by 3 bases, with 20 bases between the two germline ends. CDR3 in amino acids: CASSERGWGPEKETQYF. The CDR3 bases are TGTGCCAGCAGTGAGCGGGGGTGGGGGCCGGAGAAAGAGACCCAGTACTTC.

The chain joins TRBV7-3 to TRBJ1-2, with D unclear. V was trimmed by 4 bases and J by 0 bases, leaving 12 bases between them. The CDR3 is 15 residues long. CDR1 and CDR2 from the germline V gene are SGHTA and FQGTGA. In nucleotides, the CDR3 is TGTGCCAGCAGCTCTAGTACATCCGCTAACTATGGCTACACCTTC. It codes for CASSSSTSANYGYTF. The whole variable domain, filled in from reference TRBV7-3 and TRBJ1-2, reads GAGVSQTPSNKVTEKGKYVELRCDPISGHTALYWYRQSLGQGPEFLIYFQGTGAADDSGLPNDRFFAVRPEGSVSTLKIQRTERGDSAVYLCASSSSTSANYGYTFGSGTRLTVV.

This rearrangement joins TRBV19 to TRBJ2-2; TRBD2 is a possible D gene (5 bases). The V end was cut by 3 bases, the J end by 4 bases, with 12 bases between. CDR1 LNHDA and CDR2 SQIVND come from the germline V gene (reference sequence). The CDR3 is made up of 15 amino acids. Here the CDR3 DNA reads TGTGCCAGTAGTATCGGAGGCGCGGGCACCGGGGAGCTGTTTTTT. Translation: CASSIGGAGTGELFF. Complete variable domain (other parts from reference TRBV19 and TRBJ2-2): DGGITQSPKYLFRKEGQNVTLSCEQNLNHDAMYWYRQDPGQGLRLIYYSQIVNDFQKGDIAEGYSVSREKKESFPLTVTSAQKNPTAFYLCASSIGGAGTGELFFGEGSRLTVL.

The genes are TRBV23-1 and TRBJ2-7, with a weak D call TRBD2 (6 bases). TRBV23-1 is designated an ORF whose function remains uncertain. This CDR3 comprises 15 residues. The V end was cut by 4 bases, the J end by 2 bases, with 15 bases between. For the CDR3, the DNA is TGCGCCAGCAGTCTACTTAGGGCGGGACCCTACGAGCAGTACTTC. This gives the protein CASSLLRAGPYEQYF.

This clone was picked up a small number of times. V usage is TRBV5-5 and J usage is TRBJ1-1; D call uncertain. CDR3 length: 14 residues. V gave up 4 bases and J gave up 2 bases, with 12 bases separating them. Per germline, CDR1 SGHKS and CDR2 YYEKEE (reference sequence). In DNA, the CDR3 is TGTGCCAGCAGCGTCGTTCGGGATAACACTGAAGCTTTCTTT. Translation gives CASSVVRDNTEAFF.

This rearrangement joins TRBV25-1 to TRBJ2-5, with 8 positions matching TRBD1. Trimming removed 1 base from V and 5 bases from J; junction bases left unmatched: 9. Per the germline V gene, CDR1 is MGHDK and CDR2 is SYGVNS. The CDR3 loop spans 16 amino acids. CDR3 sequence (DNA): TGTGCCAGCAGTGAATCTTCGACAGGGGCTGCCGAGACCCAGTACTTC. Protein product: CASSESSTGAAETQYF.

This clone was observed a handful of times. The rearrangement uses TRBV6-1 and TRBJ2-1; 10 nucleotides match TRBD2. CDR3 size: 15 residues. The junction had 1 base not matched to a gene; V was cut back by 1 base and J by 4 bases. Germline loops: CDR1 MNHNS, CDR2 SASEGT. The CDR3: CASSEVAGGYNEQFF. The CDR3 nucleotides read TGTGCCAGCAGTGAAGTAGCGGGGGGTTACAATGAGCAGTTCTTC.

The chain couples TRBV30 to TRBJ1-1; D gene ambiguous. CDR3 length: 13 residues. Germline CDR1 is GTSNPN and CDR2 is SVGIG (reference sequence). The V end was cut by 2 bases, the J end by 1 base, with 8 bases between. CDR3 bases: TGTGCCTGGAGTCCCCACAGGAACACTGAAGCTTTCTTT. Its translation: CAWSPHRNTEAFF. The full variable domain, in which reference TRBV30 and TRBJ1-1 provide the parts outside the CDR3, is SQTIHQWPATLVQPVGSPLSLECTVEGTSNPNLYWYRQAAGRGLQLLFYSVGIGQISSEVPQNLSASRPQDRQFILSSKKLLLSDSGFYLCAWSPHRNTEAFFGQGTRLTVV.

This chain uses TRBV5-5 with TRBJ2-7, with D perhaps TRBD1 (6 bases). The CDR3 is 15 residues long. The germline gives CDR1 SGHKS, CDR2 YYEKEE (reference sequence). Trimming removed 4 bases at V and 0 bases at J, with 14 bases between. The CDR3 protein is CASSTRTDSSYEQYF. Here the CDR3 DNA reads TGTGCCAGCAGCACGAGGACGGACAGCTCCTACGAGCAGTACTTC.

The chain carries TRBV5-6 and TRBJ2-7, with D perhaps given as TRBD1 or TRBD2 (5 bases each). CDR1 is SGHDT and CDR2 is YYEEEE in the germline V gene. This CDR3 spans 17 amino acids. The V gene lost 4 bases and the J gene lost 6 bases, with 26 bases spanning the gap. CDR3: CASSSTPGRKAGAEQYF. The CDR3, as DNA: TGTGCCAGCAGCAGCACCCCGGGACGGAAGGCCGGGGCCGAGCAGTACTTC.

In its sample, this clone was seen once. This chain links TRBV6-5 with TRBJ2-5, with 8 positions matching TRBD1. V was clipped by 6 bases and J by 5 bases; unmatched bases: 11. The CDR3 totals 15 residues. Germline V gene lookup returns CDR1 MNHEY and CDR2 SVGAGI. CDR3 sequence: CASSLQGGTRETQYF. The CDR3 DNA follows: TGTGCCAGCAGCTTACAGGGGGGAACAAGGGAGACCCAGTACTTC.

The rearrangement uses TRBV19 and TRBJ1-1; D is undetermined. Trimming removed 3 bases at V and 3 bases at J, with 11 bases between. In germline, CDR1 is LNHDA, CDR2 SQIVND (reference sequence). The CDR3 has 14 amino acids. CDR3 sequence (DNA): TGTGCCAGTAGTATTGGCTGGAAGGACACTGAAGCTTTCTTT. Translating it yields CASSIGWKDTEAFF. Based on the CDR3 plus reference TRBV19 and TRBJ1-1, the full variable domain is DGGITQSPKYLFRKEGQNVTLSCEQNLNHDAMYWYRQDPGQGLRLIYYSQIVNDFQKGDIAEGYSVSREKKESFPLTVTSAQKNPTAFYLCASSIGWKDTEAFFGQGTRLTVV.

This clone was seen only once. The chain carries TRBV29-1 and TRBJ2-3, with D tentatively TRBD2 (5 bases). The V gene lost 5 bases and the J gene lost 2 bases, with 8 bases spanning the gap. CDR3 size: 12 residues. Looked up from germline, CDR1 is SQVTM and CDR2 is ANQGSEA. The CDR3 spells CSVTGNTDTQYF. The CDR3 bases are TGCAGCGTTACGGGAAACACAGATACGCAGTATTTT.